What follows are 32 T cell receptor beta chains derived from one specimen sequenced in a study of blood T cell repertoires in COVID-19. Profiled with immunoSEQ multiplex PCR; TCRdb holds only in-frame clones, not every one. There are approximately 220,000 clones in the sample; approximately 88% occur only once, and around 30% lies in the top ten. Sample: peripheral blood. The receptor source for this set is a man aged 35 to 55 with acute or convalescent COVID-19.

The chain is built from TRBV12-3 or TRBV12-4 and TRBJ1-1; D is uncertain. The CDR3 totals 13 residues. Trimming took 6 bases from V and 5 from J, leaving 13 bases between them. CDR3 loop: CASRPGGRTEAFF. Written as DNA, the CDR3 is TGTGCCAGCAGACCTGGAGGTAGGACTGAAGCTTTCTTT.

The V gene is TRBV19, the J gene TRBJ1-1; D ambiguous. V lost 5 bases and J 5 bases, leaving 6 bases between the germline ends. The CDR3 loop spans 11 amino acids. Per germline, CDR1 LNHDA and CDR2 SQIVND (reference sequence). Here the CDR3 reads CASSQETEAFF. The CDR3 bases are TGTGCCAGTAGTCAAGAGACTGAAGCTTTCTTT. Full variable domain (outside the CDR3, taken from reference TRBV19 and TRBJ1-1): DGGITQSPKYLFRKEGQNVTLSCEQNLNHDAMYWYRQDPGQGLRLIYYSQIVNDFQKGDIAEGYSVSREKKESFPLTVTSAQKNPTAFYLCASSQETEAFFGQGTRLTVV.

J is TRBJ1-2 and V is TRBV7-2, with TRBD1 matching over 8 bases. CDR3 length equals 14 residues. Germline CDR1 is SGHTA and CDR2 is FQGNSA. J lost 7 bases, V lost 7 bases, and 11 bases had no gene match. In nucleotides, the CDR3 is TGTGCCAGCAAAGCCGGACAGGGTGGAGTTGGCTACACCTTC. This encodes CASKAGQGGVGYTF.

The CDR3 DNA is TGTGCCAGTAGTCACAGGGAGATGGGCAATCAGCCCCAGCATTTT. Translated: CASSHREMGNQPQHF. This chain joins TRBV19 and TRBJ1-5; weak D call: TRBD1 (6 bases). CDR1 LNHDA and CDR2 SQIVND come from the germline V gene (reference sequence). V lost 5 bases to trimming and J lost 2 bases, with 13 bases between them. The CDR3 extends over 15 amino acids.

Only one count was recorded for this clone. The rearrangement joins TRBV19 to TRBJ1-5; no firm D call. Trimming removed 7 bases from V and 3 bases from J, with 19 bases in between. There are 16 residues in the CDR3. Germline V gene sequence: CDR1 LNHDA, CDR2 SQIVND (reference sequence). CDR3 sequence (DNA): TGTGCCAGTACTACACCCCGGAGGGTCCCCAATCAGCCCCAGCATTTT. Protein product: CASTTPRRVPNQPQHF.

The chain recombines TRBV7-9 with TRBJ2-7, with a weak D call TRBD2 (6 bases). The V end was cut by 0 bases, the J end by 6 bases, with 9 bases between. The CDR3 is made up of 13 amino acids. Germline assignment: CDR1 SEHNR and CDR2 FQNEAQ (reference sequence). CDR3 region: CASSLAGTGEQYF. CDR3 sequence (DNA): TGTGCCAGCAGCTTAGCAGGGACTGGCGAGCAGTACTTC.

The V call is TRBV5-4, the J call TRBJ2-5; D ambiguous. The CDR3 runs 13 residues. Germline V gene sequence: CDR1 SGHNT, CDR2 YYREEE (reference sequence). V was pared by 0 bases and J by 2 bases, with 5 bases between. The CDR3 DNA is TGTGCCAGCAGCTTGGACAGACAAGAGACCCAGTACTTC. Its protein product is CASSLDRQETQYF.

This chain connects TRBV19 to TRBJ1-5; D is possibly TRBD1 (5 bases). The CDR3 extends over 14 amino acids. The germline V gene has CDR1 LNHDA and CDR2 SQIVND (reference sequence). Trimming took 5 bases from V and 4 from J, leaving 12 bases between them. CDR3 sequence (DNA): TGTGCCAGTAGTTGGGGGGACGGTAATCAGCCCCAGCATTTT. It encodes CASSWGDGNQPQHF.

This clone was seen a few times. The CDR3 is CASSQAGTYEQYF. The CDR3 region has the DNA TGTGCCAGCAGCCAAGCGGGGACCTACGAGCAGTACTTC. This sequence joins TRBV3-1 (or the pseudogene TRBV3-2) and TRBJ2-7, with D possibly TRBD2 on 5 matching bases. Germline V gene lookup returns CDR1 LGHDT and CDR2 YNNKEL (reference sequence). This CDR3 has 13 residues. Deletions cut 1 base from V and 2 bases from J, with 6 bases between.

A few counts support this clone. The chain combines TRBV4-1 with TRBJ1-2; D is uncertain. The CDR3 extends over 14 amino acids. Per germline, CDR1 MGHRA and CDR2 YSYEKL. V was clipped by 1 base and J by 6 bases, with 12 bases between them. In DNA form, the CDR3 reads TGCGCCAGCAGCCAAGGTTACGGGATTGATGGCTACACCTTC. This encodes CASSQGYGIDGYTF.

This chain connects TRBV18 to TRBJ1-1; TRBD1 matches 8 bases. CDR1 KGHSH and CDR2 LQKENI come from the germline V gene. The CDR3 is 13 residues long. With 5 bases clipped from V and 10 bases from J, the junction kept 9 bases outside the gene matches. The CDR3 protein is CASSSSTDRGAFF. The CDR3 DNA reads as TGTGCCAGCTCATCATCAACCGACAGGGGAGCTTTCTTT.

Concerning this clone itself: A junction end diverges from the germline sequence, so it may reflect a read error. The chain couples TRBV11-3 to TRBJ2-2; D remains unclear. CDR3 length: 15 amino acids. CDR1 SGHNT and CDR2 YENEEA come from the germline V gene. CDR3 DNA sequence: TGTGCCAGCAGTTTAGCTCTCGGGAACACCGGGGAGCTGTTTTTT. It specifies CASSLALGNTGELFF. The entire variable domain, with the rest obtained from reference TRBV11-3 and TRBJ2-2, is as follows: EAGVVQSPRYKIIEKKQPVAFWCNPISGHNTLYWYLQNLGQGPELLIRYENEEAVDDSQLPKDRFSAERLKGVDSTLKIQPAELGDSAVYLCASSLALGNTGELFFGEGSRLTVL.

The chain combines TRBV7-2 with TRBJ2-2, with 8 positions matching TRBD1. V lost 4 bases and J lost 5; bases outside the gene matches: 6. Per germline, CDR1 SGHTA and CDR2 FQGNSA. The CDR3 runs to 15 residues. The CDR3 loop is CASSSTRTGTGELFF. CDR3 DNA sequence: TGTGCCAGCAGCTCTACCCGGACAGGGACCGGGGAGCTGTTTTTT.

This clone appeared once. V and J are TRBV6-1 and TRBJ2-3; 8 positions match TRBD2. Germline trimming cut 6 bases from V and 0 bases from J; bases unmatched to any gene: 8. The CDR3 runs 16 residues. Germline values: CDR1 MNHNS, CDR2 SASEGT. The CDR3: CASSERTSQSTDTQYF. For the CDR3, the DNA is TGTGCCAGCAGCGAAAGGACTAGCCAAAGCACAGATACGCAGTATTTT.

The gene calls are TRBV6-5 and TRBJ1-1; 8 nucleotides agree with TRBD1. Germline V gives CDR1 MNHEY, CDR2 SVGAGI. V was clipped by 5 bases and J by 3 bases; unmatched bases: 5. The CDR3 covers 14 residues. The CDR3 DNA sequence: TGTGCCAGCAGTCGGGACAGGAGCTACACTGAAGCTTTCTTT. Protein product: CASSRDRSYTEAFF.

This chain links TRBV27 with TRBJ1-4; 10 nucleotides agree with TRBD1. This CDR3 spans 15 amino acids. In germline, CDR1 is MNHEY, CDR2 SMNVEV (reference sequence). V dropped 0 bases and J dropped 7; count of bases not matched to a gene: 2. The CDR3 spells CASSLSWTGGEKLFF. Here the CDR3 DNA reads TGTGCCAGCAGTTTATCGTGGACAGGGGGTGAAAAACTGTTTTTT. Supplemented by reference TRBV27 and TRBJ1-4, the full variable domain reads EAQVTQNPRYLITVTGKKLTVTCSQNMNHEYMSWYRQDPGLGLRQIYYSMNVEVTDKGDVPEGYKVSRKEKRNFPLILESPSPNQTSLYFCASSLSWTGGEKLFFGSGTQLSVL.

The chain employs TRBV5-1 and TRBJ1-6, with 7 bases aligning to TRBD1. With 4 bases clipped from V and 5 bases from J, the junction kept 6 bases outside the gene matches. CDR3 length equals 15 residues. Per germline, CDR1 SGHRS and CDR2 YFSETQ. The CDR3 protein is CASSPEDRDNSPLHF. DNA for the CDR3: TGCGCCAGCAGCCCCGAAGACAGGGATAATTCACCCCTCCACTTT. Full variable domain (outside the CDR3, taken from reference TRBV5-1 and TRBJ1-6): KAGVTQTPRYLIKTRGQQVTLSCSPISGHRSVSWYQQTPGQGLQFLFEYFSETQRNKGNFPGRFSGRQFSNSRSEMNVSTLELGDSALYLCASSPEDRDNSPLHFGNGTRLTVT.

V gene TRBV5-5 combines with J gene TRBJ2-1, with a possible D match to TRBD1 (5 bases). The V gene lost 1 base and the J gene lost 5 bases, with 13 bases spanning the gap. Germline CDR1 and CDR2: SGHKS and YYEKEE (reference sequence). The CDR3 runs to 15 residues. Written as DNA, the CDR3 is TGTGCCAGCAGCTTGATCCGTTTGGACAACAATGAGCAGTTCTTC. Translated, it gives CASSLIRLDNNEQFF.

The chain is built from TRBV6-5 and TRBJ2-7; 8 bases fit TRBD2. Per germline, CDR1 MNHEY and CDR2 SVGAGI. This CDR3 comprises 14 residues. The V gene end was trimmed by 6 bases and the J gene end by 3 bases; junction bases not matched to a gene: 7. CDR3 sequence: CASSSQAGDYEQYF. CDR3 DNA sequence: TGTGCCAGCAGCTCCCAAGCGGGAGACTACGAGCAGTACTTC.

This clone was counted a single time. The rearrangement uses TRBV11-2 and TRBJ2-3; 8 positions match TRBD2. The junction had 6 bases not matched to a gene; V was cut back by 5 bases and J by 2 bases. There are 15 residues in the CDR3. CDR1 and CDR2 from the germline V gene are SGHAT and FQNNGV. DNA of the CDR3: TGTGCCAGCAGCCCCATAGCGGGGATCACAGATACGCAGTATTTT. Its translation: CASSPIAGITDTQYF.

The rearrangement links TRBV11-2 to TRBJ2-4, with D hard to call. This CDR3 has 12 amino acids. From germline, CDR1 is SGHAT and CDR2 FQNNGV. V dropped 1 base and J dropped 7 bases, with 5 bases sitting between them. DNA for the CDR3: TGTGCCAGCAGCTTAGGTGGCAACATTCAGTACTTC. The encoded protein is CASSLGGNIQYF.

The chain carries TRBV6-6 and TRBJ1-1, with TRBD1 as a possible D gene (5 bases). V lost 5 bases and J 4 bases, leaving 17 bases between the germline ends. CDR3 length equals 15 residues. Germline loops: CDR1 MNHNY, CDR2 SVGAGI (reference sequence). The CDR3 protein is CASSQPGTGVTEAFF. CDR3 coding DNA: TGTGCCAGCAGTCAACCCGGGACGGGGGTCACTGAAGCTTTCTTT.

This clone was counted once. The rearrangement uses TRBV2 and TRBJ2-1; 8 nucleotides line up with TRBD1. Germline CDR1 SNHLY, CDR2 FYNNEI. Trimming removed 4 bases from V and 3 bases from J; junction bases left unmatched: 8. The CDR3 is made up of 16 amino acids. The CDR3 nucleotides are TGTGCCAGCAGTGGACAGGGGCCGAGGGACTACAATGAGCAGTTCTTC. Residues: CASSGQGPRDYNEQFF.

The rearrangement joins TRBV5-4 to TRBJ2-3; TRBD1 is a possible D gene (5 bases). V shed 0 bases and J shed 0 bases, with 11 bases lying between them. Per the germline V gene, CDR1 is SGHNT and CDR2 is YYREEE (reference sequence). The CDR3 consists of 16 residues. CDR3 in DNA: TGTGCCAGCAGCTTGGGCCTGGGGCAGAGCACAGATACGCAGTATTTT. This encodes CASSLGLGQSTDTQYF.

This clone has only a few counts. The gene calls are TRBV6-5 and TRBJ1-5; 9 nucleotides align to TRBD1. Looked up from germline, CDR1 is MNHEY and CDR2 is SVGAGI. The CDR3 has 13 amino acids. With 8 bases clipped from V and 9 bases from J, the junction kept 8 bases outside the gene matches. This CDR3 is CASGWDRVSPQHF. CDR3 bases: TGTGCCAGCGGATGGGACAGGGTTTCGCCCCAGCATTTT.

This chain connects TRBV7-2 to TRBJ2-3; 9 bases agree with TRBD2. Germline V gene data show CDR1 as SGHTA and CDR2 as FQGNSA. The CDR3 consists of 16 residues. After removal of 4 bases from V and 5 bases from J, the junction contained 10 bases not matched to a gene. The CDR3 DNA sequence: TGTGCCAGCAGCTCCCAGGCGGGAGGGCCATTAGATACGCAGTATTTT. Translation: CASSSQAGGPLDTQYF.

This chain connects TRBV11-3 to TRBJ2-1; D is uncertain. Trimming shortened V by 3 bases and J by 5 bases, and 8 bases separated the two germline ends. Per the germline V gene, CDR1 is SGHNT and CDR2 is YENEEA. This CDR3 contains 13 residues. CDR3 sequence: CASSLGRDNEQFF. CDR3 coding DNA: TGTGCCAGCAGCTTGGGTCGGGACAATGAGCAGTTCTTC.

This sequence joins TRBV27 and TRBJ2-7; D uncertain. CDR1 and CDR2 (germline): MNHEY, SMNVEV (reference sequence). V shed 2 bases and J shed 5 bases, with 10 bases lying between them. The CDR3 runs 13 residues. CDR3 in amino acids: CASSLGGFDEQYF. Written as DNA, the CDR3 is TGTGCCAGCAGTTTAGGCGGCTTCGACGAGCAGTACTTC.

In DNA, the CDR3 is TGTGCCAGCAGTGAACTAGCGGGGGACACCGGGGAGCTGTTTTTT. Residues: CASSELAGDTGELFF. The chain combines TRBV2 with TRBJ2-2; TRBD2 aligns across 10 bases. Trimming removed 2 bases from V and 3 bases from J; junction bases left unmatched: 0. Germline CDR1 is SNHLY and CDR2 is FYNNEI. The CDR3 has 15 amino acids.

A single count supports this clone. V usage is TRBV18 and J usage is TRBJ2-1; D possibly corresponds to TRBD2 (6 bases). Trimming took 2 bases from V and 1 from J, leaving 18 bases between them. CDR3 length: 18 amino acids. CDR1 and CDR2 from the germline V gene are KGHSH and LQKENI. CDR3 sequence reads: CASSPFSGVGESYNEQFF. Here the CDR3 DNA reads TGTGCCAGCTCACCATTTTCGGGGGTAGGTGAGTCCTACAATGAGCAGTTCTTC.

This clone was detected only once. The chain has TRBV30 and TRBJ1-5; the D gene is possibly TRBD1 (6 bases). CDR1 is GTSNPN and CDR2 is SVGIG in the germline V gene (reference sequence). The V and J ends lost 2 bases and 6 bases respectively, with 17 bases between them. The CDR3 length is 15 residues. CDR3 nucleotide sequence: TGTGCCTGGAGTCCTCTCAGGGGTCTACGTCAGCCCCAGCATTTT. Translation: CAWSPLRGLRQPQHF.

This clone was seen only a few times. This rearrangement joins TRBV3-1 (or the pseudogene TRBV3-2) to TRBJ1-2; TRBD1 aligns across 8 bases. Germline lookup yields CDR1 LGHDT and CDR2 YNNKEL (reference sequence). V dropped 0 bases and J dropped 6; count of bases not matched to a gene: 3. The CDR3 consists of 14 residues. The CDR3 sequence: CASSQDTGGDGYTF. The CDR3 DNA follows: TGTGCCAGCAGCCAAGATACAGGGGGGGATGGCTACACCTTC.